This entry concerns a single T cell receptor (beta chain). Its antigen is unknown. This entry belongs to a study of cytomegalovirus exposure and HLA in healthy donors. Findings and limits, study-wide: Most TCR sequences were seen very rarely across donors, but some public TCRs occurred in many.

Assay used: immunoSEQ multiplex PCR; TCRdb lists only in-frame clones, some missing. The sample comprises 76,000 or so clones, nearly 95% of which are singletons, and 2.1% rests with the top ten. V was cut by 8 bases and J by 11 bases, with 12 bases left in between. Per the germline V gene, CDR1 is SNHLY and CDR2 is FYNNEI. The CDR3 is 10 residues long. The validation cohort, a group of 100 to 150 subjects, included the donors and was separate from the approximately 700-subject first cohort. This receptor was identified in a woman aged 18-29 years in good health and CMV-seronegative. Specimen: PBMCs. V and J are TRBV2 and TRBJ1-1, with D unresolved. CDR3: CASLLVEAFF. CDR3 nucleotide sequence: TGTGCCAGCCTTCTGGTGGAGGCTTTCTTT.